This T cell receptor beta chain was retrieved from a study of tumor-infiltrating lymphocytes in primary liver carcinoma. They got blood RNA out of unsorted whole blood and also pulled out germline DNA. The V gene's germline CDR1 is LGHNA and CDR2 YNFKEQ. Trimming removed 1 base from V and 4 bases from J; junction bases left unmatched: 17. The CDR3 totals 20 residues. This clonotype was recorded many times. TCR beta cDNA was prepared out of 500 ng total RNA by means of a constant-region primer. The TCR beta library was amplified through three nested multiplex PCR rounds in a modified ARM-PCR procedure. A C-beta reverse primer and TRBV1-TRBV30 forward primers served in each of the first two PCR rounds, at approximately 10 cycles apiece. In TCRdb, the multiplex PCR reads were re-called with MiXCR into one record per CDR3 protein. The table includes about 210,000 distinct CDR3 sequences, roughly two thirds detected once.

Sample: peripheral blood. The sequence was obtained from a woman aged 60-70 years with primary liver carcinoma and hepatitis B virus infection. This sequence joins TRBV4-2 and TRBJ2-5, with TRBD2 matching 11 bases. This chain's CDR3 is CASSQVITSGSSWAAETQYF. The CDR3 nucleotides are TGTGCCAGCAGCCAAGTAATTACTAGCGGGAGTTCGTGGGCGGCAGAGACCCAGTACTTC.